This T cell receptor beta chain was observed in a study of T-cell memory formation after mild COVID-19. Study-wide findings and caveats: Several responding clones turned up in pre-infection memory, indicating that cross-reactive memory may have taken part.

Employing constant-segment primers, 5'RACE generated TCR alpha and TCR beta cDNA libraries bearing sample barcodes and UMIs. TCRdb re-derived calls from the 5' RACE reads in MiXCR, one entry per CDR3 protein. The sample carries 300,000 to 400,000 distinct CDR3 sequences, approximately 15% recorded once. Trimming removed 0 bases from V and 5 bases from J, with 19 bases in between. The CDR3 consists of 17 residues. CDR1 and CDR2 from the germline V gene are MGHRA and YSYEKL. This clonotype has only a few counts. Its antigen is not identified. The clonotype comes from a man in his late teens or twenties who had mild COVID-19 (a few samples of this study predate the infection). Cell type and time point are not known. Sequencing used PBMCs or a T cell subset sorted from them (not recorded which). The chain carries TRBV4-1 and TRBJ1-2; D remains unclear. The DNA of the CDR3 is TGCGCCAGCAGCCAAGAGTCGAGTCCGGGGAGCAAGTATGGCTACACCTTC. Its translation is CASSQESSPGSKYGYTF.